Described below is a single TCR beta chain sequence and its context. Enrolled during active infection, Seattle patients were then followed longitudinally. These data belong to a study of blood T cell repertoires in COVID-19. For the study at large: T cells, B-cell-depleted T cells, or PBMCs provided the cDNA or gDNA that served as material.

Some clones are missing from TCRdb's copy, which holds only in-frame ones; the method was immunoSEQ multiplex PCR. The profile shows approximately 280,000 clones, roughly 90% of them singletons. The germline V gene has CDR1 LNHDA and CDR2 SQIVND (reference sequence). Trimming pared 4 bases from V and 0 bases from J, leaving 10 bases between. The CDR3 spans 14 residues. Sequencing used peripheral blood. The chain has TRBV19 and TRBJ2-7, with D possibly matching TRBD1 (6 bases). This clonotype was sampled from a woman in her 30s with COVID-19, enrolled during active disease. CDR3 amino acids: CASSTTGTSYEQYF. CDR3 DNA: TGTGCCAGTAGTACTACAGGGACCTCCTACGAGCAGTACTTC.